This T cell receptor beta chain emerged from a study of spatial heterogeneity in lung cancer. Study details: For the average unique TCR and UMI combination, more than eight occurrences appeared in raw reads.

TCRdb recomputed calls from the 5' RACE reads with MiXCR, one row per CDR3 protein. Of about 100,000 distinct CDR3 sequences in the sample, roughly 4.5% were seen once. V dropped 2 bases and J dropped 0 bases, with 10 bases sitting between them. This CDR3 comprises 15 residues. Germline-derived CDR1 and CDR2 are MNHEY and SVGAGI. Points from the study as a whole: For tumor T cells, estimated coverage reached only about 7.4% (alpha) and over 11% (beta). Counts of expanded alpha and beta TCRs within tumors tracked the tumor nonsynonymous mutation count.

The time point is: sample taken at primary tumor resection. This clonotype was found many times. Its specificity is not known. The receptor was isolated from a male donor with early-stage non-small cell lung cancer. V and J are TRBV6-5 and TRBJ1-1; TRBD1 is a possible D gene (6 bases). The specimen comprised lung tumor tissue, sampled at surgery. The CDR3: CASSYDRNLNTEAFF. The CDR3 bases are TGTGCCAGCAGTTACGACAGGAACTTGAACACTGAAGCTTTCTTT.